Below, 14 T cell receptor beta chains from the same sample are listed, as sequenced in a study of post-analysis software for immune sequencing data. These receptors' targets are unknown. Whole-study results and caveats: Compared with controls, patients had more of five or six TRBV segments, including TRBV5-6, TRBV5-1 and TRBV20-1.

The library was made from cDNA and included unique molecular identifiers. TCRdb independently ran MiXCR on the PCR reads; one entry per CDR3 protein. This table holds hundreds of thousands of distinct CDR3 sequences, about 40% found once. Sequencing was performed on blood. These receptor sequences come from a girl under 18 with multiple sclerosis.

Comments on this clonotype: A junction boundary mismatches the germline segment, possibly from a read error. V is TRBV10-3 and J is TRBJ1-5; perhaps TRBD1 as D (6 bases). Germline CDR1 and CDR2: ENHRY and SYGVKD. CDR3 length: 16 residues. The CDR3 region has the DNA TGTGCCATCAGTGAGCCACCGGGGACAAGCAATCGGCCCCAGCATTTT. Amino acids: CAISEPPGTSNRPQHF.

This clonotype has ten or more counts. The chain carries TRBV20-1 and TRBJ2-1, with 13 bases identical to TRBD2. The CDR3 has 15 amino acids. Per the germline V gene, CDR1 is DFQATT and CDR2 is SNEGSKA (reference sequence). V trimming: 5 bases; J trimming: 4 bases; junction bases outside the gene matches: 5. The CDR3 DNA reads TGCAGTGCTTCACCGGGACTAGCGGGATACAATGAGCAGTTCTTC. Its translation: CSASPGLAGYNEQFF.

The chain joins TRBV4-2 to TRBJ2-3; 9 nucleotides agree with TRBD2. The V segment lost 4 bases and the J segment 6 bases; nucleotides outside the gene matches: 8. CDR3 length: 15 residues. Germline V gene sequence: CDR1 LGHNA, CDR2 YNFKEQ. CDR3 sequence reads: CASSPAGGREDTQYF. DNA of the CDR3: TGTGCCAGCAGCCCAGCGGGGGGCCGGGAGGATACGCAGTATTTT.

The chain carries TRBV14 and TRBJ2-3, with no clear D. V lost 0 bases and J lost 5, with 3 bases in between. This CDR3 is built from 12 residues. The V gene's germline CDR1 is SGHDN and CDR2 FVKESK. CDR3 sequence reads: CASSQEIDTQYF. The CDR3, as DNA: TGTGCCAGCAGCCAAGAAATAGATACGCAGTATTTT.

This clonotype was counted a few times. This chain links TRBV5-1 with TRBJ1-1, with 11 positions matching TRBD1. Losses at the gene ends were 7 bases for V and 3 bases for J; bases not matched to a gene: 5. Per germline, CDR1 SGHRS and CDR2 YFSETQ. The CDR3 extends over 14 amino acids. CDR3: CASSDRGLDTEAFF. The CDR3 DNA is TGCGCCAGCTCGGACAGGGGGCTAGACACTGAAGCTTTCTTT.

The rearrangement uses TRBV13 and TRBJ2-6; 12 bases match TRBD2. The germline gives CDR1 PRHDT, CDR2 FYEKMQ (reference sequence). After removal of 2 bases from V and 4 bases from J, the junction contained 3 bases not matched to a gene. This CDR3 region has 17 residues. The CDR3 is CASSLRLAGVGANVLTF. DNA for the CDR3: TGTGCCAGCAGCTTAAGACTAGCGGGAGTAGGGGCCAACGTCCTGACTTTC.

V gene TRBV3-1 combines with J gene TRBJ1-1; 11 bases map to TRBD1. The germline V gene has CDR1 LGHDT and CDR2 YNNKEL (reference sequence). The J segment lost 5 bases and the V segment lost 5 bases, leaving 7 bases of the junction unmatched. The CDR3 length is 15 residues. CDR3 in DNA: TGTGCCAGCAGCGATTTCGGGACAGGGGGGACTGAAGCTTTCTTT. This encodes CASSDFGTGGTEAFF.

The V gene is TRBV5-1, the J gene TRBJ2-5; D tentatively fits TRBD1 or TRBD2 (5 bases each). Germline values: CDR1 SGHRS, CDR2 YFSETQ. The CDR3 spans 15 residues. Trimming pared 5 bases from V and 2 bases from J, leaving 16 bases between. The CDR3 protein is CASSRDGHAQETQYF. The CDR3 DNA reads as TGCGCCAGCAGTCGGGACGGGCACGCTCAAGAGACCCAGTACTTC.

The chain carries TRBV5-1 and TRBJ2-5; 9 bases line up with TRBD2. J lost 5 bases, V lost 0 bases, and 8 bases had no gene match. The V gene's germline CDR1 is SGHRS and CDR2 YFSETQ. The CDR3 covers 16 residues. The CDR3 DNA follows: TGCGCCAGCAGCTTGGCAAGCGGGAGGACCTGGGAGACCCAGTACTTC. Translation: CASSLASGRTWETQYF.

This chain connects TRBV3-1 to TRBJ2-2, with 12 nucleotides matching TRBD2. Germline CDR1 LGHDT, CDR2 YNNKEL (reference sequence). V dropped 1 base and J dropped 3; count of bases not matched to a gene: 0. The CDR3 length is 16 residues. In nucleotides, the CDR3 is TGTGCCAGCAGCCAAGGACTAGCGGGGGACACCGGGGAGCTGTTTTTT. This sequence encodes CASSQGLAGDTGELFF.

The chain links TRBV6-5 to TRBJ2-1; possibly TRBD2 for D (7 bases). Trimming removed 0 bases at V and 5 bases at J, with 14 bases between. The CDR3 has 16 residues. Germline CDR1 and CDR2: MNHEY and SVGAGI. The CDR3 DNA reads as TGTGCCAGCAGTTACTCGAACGGGGGGCCAAACAATGAGCAGTTCTTC. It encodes CASSYSNGGPNNEQFF.

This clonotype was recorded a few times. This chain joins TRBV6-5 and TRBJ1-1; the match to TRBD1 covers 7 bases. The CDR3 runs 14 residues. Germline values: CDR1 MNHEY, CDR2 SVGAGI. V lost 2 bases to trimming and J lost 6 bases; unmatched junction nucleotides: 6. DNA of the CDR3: TGTGCCAGCAGTTACGGGCAGGGGGAGTCTGAAGCTTTCTTT. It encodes CASSYGQGESEAFF.

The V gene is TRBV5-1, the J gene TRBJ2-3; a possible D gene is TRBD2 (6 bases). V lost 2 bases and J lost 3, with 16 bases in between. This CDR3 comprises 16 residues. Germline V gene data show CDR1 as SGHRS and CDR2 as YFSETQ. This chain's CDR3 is CASSLPAGEATDTQYF. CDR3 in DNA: TGCGCCAGCAGCTTACCAGCGGGCGAAGCAACAGATACGCAGTATTTT.

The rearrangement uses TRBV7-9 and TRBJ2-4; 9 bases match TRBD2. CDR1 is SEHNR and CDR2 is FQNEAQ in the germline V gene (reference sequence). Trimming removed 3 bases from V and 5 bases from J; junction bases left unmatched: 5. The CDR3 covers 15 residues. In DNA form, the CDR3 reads TGTGCCAGCAGCTTCGCAGCGGGAGGACAAAACATTCAGTACTTC. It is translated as CASSFAAGGQNIQYF.